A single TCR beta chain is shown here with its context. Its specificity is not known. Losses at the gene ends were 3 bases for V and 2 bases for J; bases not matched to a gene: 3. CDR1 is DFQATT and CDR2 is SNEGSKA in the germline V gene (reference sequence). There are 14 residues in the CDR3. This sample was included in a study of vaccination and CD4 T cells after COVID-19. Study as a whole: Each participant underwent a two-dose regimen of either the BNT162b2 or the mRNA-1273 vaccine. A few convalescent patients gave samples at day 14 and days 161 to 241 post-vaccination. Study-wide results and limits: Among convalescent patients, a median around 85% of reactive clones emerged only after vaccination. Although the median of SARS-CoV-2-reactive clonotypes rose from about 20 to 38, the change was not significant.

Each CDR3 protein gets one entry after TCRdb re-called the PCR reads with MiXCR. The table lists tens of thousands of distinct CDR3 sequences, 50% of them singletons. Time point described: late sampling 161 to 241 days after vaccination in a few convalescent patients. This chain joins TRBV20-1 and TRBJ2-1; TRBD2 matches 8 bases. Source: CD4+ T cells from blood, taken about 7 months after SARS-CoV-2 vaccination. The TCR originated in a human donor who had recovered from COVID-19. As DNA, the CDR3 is TGCAGTGCTAGGGCGGGAGGTACCTACAATGAGCAGTTCTTC. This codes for CSARAGGTYNEQFF.